Below are 9 T cell receptor beta chains sequenced from a single sample in a study of T-cell memory formation after mild COVID-19. TCRdb independently ran MiXCR on the 5' RACE reads; one entry per CDR3 protein. The table includes 150,000 to 200,000 distinct CDR3 sequences, roughly 17% detected once. The sample consisted of PBMCs or a T cell subset sorted from them (not recorded which). The receptors stem from an adult woman who had mild COVID-19 (a few samples of this study predate the infection). Cell type and time point are not known.

This clonotype has just a few counts. The V and J genes are TRBV3-1 and TRBJ2-5; 8 nucleotides line up with TRBD1. J lost 1 base, V lost 8 bases, and 3 bases had no gene match. The germline gives CDR1 LGHDT, CDR2 YNNKEL (reference sequence). This CDR3 is 13 amino acids long. In DNA, the CDR3 is TGTGCCAGCGAGGACAGGGTCCAAGAGACCCAGTACTTC. Translation: CASEDRVQETQYF.

In this sample, this clonotype turned up many times. This chain links TRBV7-9 with TRBJ2-7; TRBD2 matches at 9 bases. Germline V gene lookup returns CDR1 SEHNR and CDR2 FQNEAQ (reference sequence). This CDR3 region has 14 residues. J was trimmed by 6 bases and V by 5 bases; bases with no gene match: 8. The CDR3 DNA sequence: TGTGCCAGCAGCCTCAAGGCGGGGGGGCGCGAGCAGTACTTC. Its protein is CASSLKAGGREQYF.

This clonotype has only a few counts. The chain uses TRBV28 and TRBJ1-1, with a tentative D call TRBD1 (5 bases). The germline V gene has CDR1 MDHEN and CDR2 SYDVKM. Between the trimmed V and J ends, which lost 8 bases and 11 bases, there was a span of 18 bases. The CDR3 runs to 12 residues. CDR3: CASGGEGYGAFF. CDR3 DNA: TGTGCCAGCGGGGGGGAAGGGTATGGGGCTTTCTTT.

The chain employs TRBV7-9 and TRBJ1-1; the match to TRBD1 covers 8 bases. J lost 6 bases, V lost 2 bases, and 5 bases had no gene match. Germline assignment: CDR1 SEHNR and CDR2 FQNEAQ (reference sequence). The CDR3 covers 14 residues. CDR3 DNA sequence: TGTGCCAGCAGCTTATCAGGGGGCCGGGCTGAAGCTTTCTTT. This sequence encodes CASSLSGGRAEAFF.

The sample holds a few counts of this clonotype. This chain connects TRBV12-3 or TRBV12-4 to TRBJ2-3, with D perhaps TRBD2 (6 bases). The CDR3 is 16 residues long. With 4 bases removed from V and 6 bases from J, the gap between germline ends came to 20 bases. This CDR3 is CASSSSTRRGYDTQYF. CDR3 coding DNA: TGTGCCAGCAGTTCCTCGACTAGACGGGGCTATGATACGCAGTATTTT.

The V and J genes are TRBV4-1 and TRBJ2-1; 11 nucleotides align to TRBD2. J lost 4 bases, V lost 1 base, and 3 bases had no gene match. Per germline, CDR1 MGHRA and CDR2 YSYEKL. This CDR3 has 16 residues. The CDR3 nucleotides read TGCGCCAGCAGCCAAGCTCTAGCGGGGGGATACAATGAGCAGTTCTTC. It encodes CASSQALAGGYNEQFF.

The chain carries TRBV18 and TRBJ2-1, with D possibly matching TRBD1 (5 bases). There are 16 residues in the CDR3. With 2 bases removed from V and 0 bases from J, the gap between germline ends came to 11 bases. Germline CDR1 and CDR2: KGHSH and LQKENI. The CDR3 DNA sequence: TGTGCCAGCTCACCATTGGCAGGGCTCTCCTACAATGAGCAGTTCTTC. Its protein is CASSPLAGLSYNEQFF.

The chain links TRBV5-6 to TRBJ1-2; a weak D match, TRBD1 (6 bases). The germline V gene has CDR1 SGHDT and CDR2 YYEEEE. Trimming cost V 5 bases and J 7 bases, with 21 bases left between them. The CDR3 has 15 amino acids. The CDR3 nucleotides are TGTGCCAGCAGTACACGAGGGCACAGGGTAGGTGGCTACACCTTC. Protein: CASSTRGHRVGGYTF.

In this sample, this clonotype turned up a few times. The genes are TRBV7-2 and TRBJ2-2, with D uncertain. The CDR3 is 13 amino acids. The ends were cut back, 1 base at V and 4 bases at J, with 4 bases in the middle. CDR1 SGHTA and CDR2 FQGNSA come from the germline V gene. Here the CDR3 DNA reads TGTGCCAGCAGCTTAGTGCGCACCGGGGAGCTGTTTTTT. It yields the protein CASSLVRTGELFF.